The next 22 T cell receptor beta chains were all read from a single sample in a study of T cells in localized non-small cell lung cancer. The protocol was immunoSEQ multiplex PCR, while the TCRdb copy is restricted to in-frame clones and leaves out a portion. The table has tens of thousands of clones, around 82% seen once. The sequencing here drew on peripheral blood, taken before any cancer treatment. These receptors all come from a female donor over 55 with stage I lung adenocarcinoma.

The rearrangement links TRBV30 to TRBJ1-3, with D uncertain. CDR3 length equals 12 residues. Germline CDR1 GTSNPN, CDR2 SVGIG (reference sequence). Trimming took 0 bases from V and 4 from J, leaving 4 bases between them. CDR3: CAWSVRGNTIYF. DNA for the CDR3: TGTGCCTGGAGTGTACGGGGAAACACCATATATTTT.

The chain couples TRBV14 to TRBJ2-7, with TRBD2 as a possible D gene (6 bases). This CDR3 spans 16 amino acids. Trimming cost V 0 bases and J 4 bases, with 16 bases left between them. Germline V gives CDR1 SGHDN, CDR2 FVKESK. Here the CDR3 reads CASSQDSRGLWYEQYF. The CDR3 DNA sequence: TGTGCCAGCAGCCAAGATTCCCGGGGGTTGTGGTACGAGCAGTACTTC.

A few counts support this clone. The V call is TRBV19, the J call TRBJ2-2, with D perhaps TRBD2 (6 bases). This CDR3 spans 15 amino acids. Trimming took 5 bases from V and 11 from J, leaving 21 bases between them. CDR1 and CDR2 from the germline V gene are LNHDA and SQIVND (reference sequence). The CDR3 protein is CASSASSGVKVELFF. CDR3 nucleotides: TGTGCCAGTAGTGCATCCTCGGGAGTAAAGGTAGAGCTGTTTTTT.

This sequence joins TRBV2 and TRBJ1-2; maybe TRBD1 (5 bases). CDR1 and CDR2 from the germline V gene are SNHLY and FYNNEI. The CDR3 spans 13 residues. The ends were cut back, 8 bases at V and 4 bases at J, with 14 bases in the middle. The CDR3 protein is CASGNGATYGYTF. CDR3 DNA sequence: TGTGCCAGCGGGAATGGGGCCACCTATGGCTACACCTTC.

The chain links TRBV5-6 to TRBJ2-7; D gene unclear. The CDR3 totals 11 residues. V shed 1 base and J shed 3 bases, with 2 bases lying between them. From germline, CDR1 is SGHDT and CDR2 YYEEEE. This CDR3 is CASSLFYEQYF. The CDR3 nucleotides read TGTGCCAGCAGCTTGTTCTACGAGCAGTACTTC.

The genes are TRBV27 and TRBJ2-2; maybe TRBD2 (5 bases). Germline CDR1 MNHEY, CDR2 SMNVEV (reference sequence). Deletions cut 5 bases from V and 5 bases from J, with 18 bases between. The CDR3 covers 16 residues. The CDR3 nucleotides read TGTGCCAGCAGTCCACGGTCGGTAGCGTCAACCGGGGAGCTGTTTTTT. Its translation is CASSPRSVASTGELFF.

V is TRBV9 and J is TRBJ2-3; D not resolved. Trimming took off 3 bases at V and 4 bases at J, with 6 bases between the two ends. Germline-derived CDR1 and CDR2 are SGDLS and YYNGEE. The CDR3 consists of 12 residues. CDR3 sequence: CASSAGSDTQYF. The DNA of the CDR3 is TGTGCCAGCAGCGCCGGTTCAGATACGCAGTATTTT. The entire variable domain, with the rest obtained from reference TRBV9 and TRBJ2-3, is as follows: DSGVTQTPKHLITATGQRVTLRCSPRSGDLSVYWYQQSLDQGLQFLIQYYNGEERAKGNILERFSAQQFPDLHSELNLSSLELGDSALYFCASSAGSDTQYFGPGTRLTVL.

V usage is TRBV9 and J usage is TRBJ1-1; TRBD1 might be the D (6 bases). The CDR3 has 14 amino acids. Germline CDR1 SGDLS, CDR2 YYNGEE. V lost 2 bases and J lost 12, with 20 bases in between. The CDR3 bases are TGTGCCAGCAGCGTTGGGGGGGCGATGCAGAAGACTTTCTTT. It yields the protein CASSVGGAMQKTFF.

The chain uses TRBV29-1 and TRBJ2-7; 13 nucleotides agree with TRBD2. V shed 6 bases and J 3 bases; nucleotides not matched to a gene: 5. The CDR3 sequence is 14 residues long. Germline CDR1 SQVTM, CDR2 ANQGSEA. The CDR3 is CSVRLAGGIYEQYF. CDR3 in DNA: TGCAGCGTACGACTAGCGGGAGGCATCTACGAGCAGTACTTC.

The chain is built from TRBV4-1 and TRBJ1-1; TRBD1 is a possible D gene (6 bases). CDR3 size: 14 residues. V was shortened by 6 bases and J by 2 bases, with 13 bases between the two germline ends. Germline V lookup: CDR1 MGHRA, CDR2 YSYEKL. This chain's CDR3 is CASSRQAGNTEAFF. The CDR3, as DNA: TGCGCCAGCAGTCGACAGGCGGGTAACACTGAAGCTTTCTTT.

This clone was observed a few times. In DNA form, the CDR3 reads TGTGCCAGCAGCCAATATCAGGGGGGCACTGAAGCTTTCTTT. Encoded protein: CASSQYQGGTEAFF. The rearrangement links TRBV4-2 to TRBJ1-1; 7 bases are a match to TRBD1. CDR1 LGHNA and CDR2 YNFKEQ come from the germline V gene. J was trimmed by 4 bases and V by 2 bases; bases with no gene match: 4. CDR3 length equals 14 residues.

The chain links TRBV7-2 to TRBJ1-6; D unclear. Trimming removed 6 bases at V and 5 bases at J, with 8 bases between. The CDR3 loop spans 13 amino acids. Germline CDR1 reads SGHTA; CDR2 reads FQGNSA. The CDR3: CASSITDNSPLHF. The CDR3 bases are TGTGCCAGCAGTATAACGGATAATTCACCCCTCCACTTT.

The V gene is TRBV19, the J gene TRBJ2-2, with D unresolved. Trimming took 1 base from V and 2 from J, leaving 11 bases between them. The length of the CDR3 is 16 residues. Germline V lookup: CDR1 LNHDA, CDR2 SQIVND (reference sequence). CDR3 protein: CASSIAPRVNTGELFF. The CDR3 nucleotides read TGTGCCAGTAGTATAGCACCGAGAGTTAACACCGGGGAGCTGTTTTTT.

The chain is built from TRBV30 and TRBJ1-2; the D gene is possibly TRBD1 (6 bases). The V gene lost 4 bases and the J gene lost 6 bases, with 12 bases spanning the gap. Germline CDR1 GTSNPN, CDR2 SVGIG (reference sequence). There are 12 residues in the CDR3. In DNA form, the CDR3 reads TGTGCCTGGAATACAGGGTACCATGGCTACACCTTC. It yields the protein CAWNTGYHGYTF.

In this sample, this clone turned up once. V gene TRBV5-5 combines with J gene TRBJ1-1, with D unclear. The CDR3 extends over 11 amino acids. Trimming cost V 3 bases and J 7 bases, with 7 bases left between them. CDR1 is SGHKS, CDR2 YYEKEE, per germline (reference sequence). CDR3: CASSYGNEAFF. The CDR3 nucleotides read TGTGCCAGCAGCTACGGTAATGAAGCTTTCTTT.

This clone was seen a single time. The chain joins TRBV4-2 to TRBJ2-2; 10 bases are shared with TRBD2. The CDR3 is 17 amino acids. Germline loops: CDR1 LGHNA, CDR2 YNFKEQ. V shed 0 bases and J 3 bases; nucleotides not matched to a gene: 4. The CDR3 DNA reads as TGTGCCAGCAGCCAAGATCTCCTAGCGGGGGACACCGGGGAGCTGTTTTTT. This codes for CASSQDLLAGDTGELFF.

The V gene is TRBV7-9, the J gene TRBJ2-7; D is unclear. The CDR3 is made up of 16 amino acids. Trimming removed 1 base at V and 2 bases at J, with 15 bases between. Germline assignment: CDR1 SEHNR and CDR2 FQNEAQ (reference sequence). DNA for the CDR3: TGTGCCAGCAGCTTAGGAGGTCCGGGCACTCCCTACGAGCAGTACTTC. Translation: CASSLGGPGTPYEQYF.

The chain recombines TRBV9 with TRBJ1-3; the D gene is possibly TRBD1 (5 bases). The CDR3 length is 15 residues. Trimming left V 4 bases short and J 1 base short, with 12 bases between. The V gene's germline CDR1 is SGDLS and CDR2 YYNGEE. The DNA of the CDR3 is TGTGCCAGCAGCCTCGCAGGGACTTCTGGAAACACCATATATTTT. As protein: CASSLAGTSGNTIYF.

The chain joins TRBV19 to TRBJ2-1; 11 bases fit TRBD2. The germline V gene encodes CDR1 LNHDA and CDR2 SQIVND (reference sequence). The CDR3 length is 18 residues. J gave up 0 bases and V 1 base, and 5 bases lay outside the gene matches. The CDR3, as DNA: TGTGCCAGTAGTATAGCCAGACTAGCGGGGAGCTCCTACAATGAGCAGTTCTTC. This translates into CASSIARLAGSSYNEQFF.

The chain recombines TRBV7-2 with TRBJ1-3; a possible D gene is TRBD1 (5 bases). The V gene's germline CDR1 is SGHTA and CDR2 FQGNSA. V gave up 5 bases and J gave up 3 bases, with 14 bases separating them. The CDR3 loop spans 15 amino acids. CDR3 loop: CASSLGRGFGNTIYF. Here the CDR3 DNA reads TGTGCCAGCAGCCTAGGACGGGGGTTTGGAAACACCATATATTTT.

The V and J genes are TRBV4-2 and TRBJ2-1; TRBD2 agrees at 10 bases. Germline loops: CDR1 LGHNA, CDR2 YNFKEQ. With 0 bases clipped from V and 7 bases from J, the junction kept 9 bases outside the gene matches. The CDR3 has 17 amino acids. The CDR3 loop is CASSQDRGSSGSNEQFF. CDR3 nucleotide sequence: TGTGCCAGCAGCCAAGATAGAGGGTCTAGCGGGAGTAATGAGCAGTTCTTC.

For the CDR3, the DNA is TGTGCCAGTAGTATAGACATACAGGGGGGGAACTACAATGAGCAGTTCTTC. Translated: CASSIDIQGGNYNEQFF. The chain carries TRBV19 and TRBJ2-1; D is perhaps TRBD1 (8 bases). V lost 0 bases to trimming and J lost 3 bases, with 15 bases between them. The CDR3 runs to 17 residues. Germline CDR1 and CDR2: LNHDA and SQIVND (reference sequence).